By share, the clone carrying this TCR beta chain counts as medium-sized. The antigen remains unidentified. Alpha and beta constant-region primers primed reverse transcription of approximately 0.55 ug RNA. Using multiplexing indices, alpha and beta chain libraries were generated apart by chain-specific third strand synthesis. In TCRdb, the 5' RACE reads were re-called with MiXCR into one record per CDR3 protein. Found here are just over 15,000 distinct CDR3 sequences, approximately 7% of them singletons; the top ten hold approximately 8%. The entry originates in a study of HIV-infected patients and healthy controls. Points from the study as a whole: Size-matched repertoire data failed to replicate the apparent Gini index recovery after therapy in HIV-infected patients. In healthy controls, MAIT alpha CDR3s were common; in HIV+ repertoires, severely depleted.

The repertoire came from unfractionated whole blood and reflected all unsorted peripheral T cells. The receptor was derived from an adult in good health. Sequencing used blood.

The CDR3 region is CASSLPGDGGAVNEQFF. CDR3 DNA sequence: TGTGCCAGCAGTTTACCGGGCGACGGGGGGGCCGTCAATGAGCAGTTCTTC. This rearrangement joins TRBV27 to TRBJ2-1, with 8 bases matching TRBD2. The CDR3 has 17 residues. V was clipped by 2 bases and J by 6 bases; unmatched bases: 12. Germline assignment: CDR1 MNHEY and CDR2 SMNVEV (reference sequence).